This entry is about one T cell receptor beta chain. Its antigen target is currently unknown. Base qualities are missing; no much larger clone stands one base away. In total, roughly 670 healthy bone marrow donors made up the cohort. Cohort members were all nominally healthy when sampled, although unrecorded immune exposures were likely present. The donor tested CMV seronegative, placing the donor among the roughly 400 seronegative members of the cohort. Every donor gave a peripheral blood sample, and the peripheral blood mononuclear cells from that sample were used for TCR beta sequencing. The Qiagen DNeasy Blood Extraction Kit was used to extract genomic DNA from the blood cell samples. CDR1 is given as SNHLY and CDR2 as FYNNEI, both from the germline V gene. Inclusive of the bounding cysteine and phenylalanine, the CDR3 is 13 residues long. Just the 39-base CDR3 DNA is kept, in frame starting at base 1. Germline trimming: 11 bases from V, 7 bases from J; junction bases outside gene matches: 13.

The method behind the library was the immunoSEQ multiplex PCR assay. The multiplex PCR relied on a mix of 60 forward primers for TCR Vbeta segments and 13 reverse primers for TCR Jbeta segments. The CDR3 region of rearranged TCR beta genes was amplified from genomic DNA with a multiplex PCR assay. On the Illumina HiSeq System, the amplified TCR beta libraries were sequenced as 87-base-pair reads. For the original study's pipeline: A later analysis counted tens of millions of unique TCR beta chains across the 550 to 800 repertoires, and some 12 million of these chains were shared by at least two donors. Raw reads were error-corrected and collapsed into unique sequences with a nearest-neighbor algorithm that merged closely related sequences to remove PCR and sequencing errors. To assign V, D and J gene segments, CDR3 sequences were aligned to IMGT reference sequences. For a sequence to be retained, at least a six-nucleotide match to both a V gene segment and a J gene segment was required. Rearrangements were called productive when the CDR3 lacked stop codons and stayed in frame with V and J; all others were non-productive. CDR3 was defined by IMGT convention, running from the second conserved V-encoded cysteine to the conserved J-encoded phenylalanine. The earlier analysis of around 640 of the donors excluded sequences that lacked an unambiguous match to a single V gene segment. An earlier analysis of a few hundred of the donors called V segments functional above 56.7% productive rearrangements and segregating when the between-donor standard deviation exceeded 5%. A statistical classification framework was built for diagnosing cytomegalovirus status from the catalog of TCR beta chain sequences. V and J gene assignment, in a later analysis, came from comparing TCR nucleotide sequences with IMGT/GENE-DB human TR gene sequences. Using the TCRdist pipeline, a later analysis assigned CDR3 sequences along with most-parsimonious VDJ recombination scenarios. In a later analysis, every TCR beta chain was defined by the combination of its CDR3 amino acid sequence and its V-gene family, and reads without a unique V-gene family were dropped. A later analysis removed 500 to 650 highly shared, low-generation-probability nucleotide sequences to deal with suspected cross-contamination and a sequencing artifact. A later analysis calculated a clonal expansion index for each public chain from normalized within-repertoire ranks of inferred template counts. A later analysis computed generation probabilities with a VDJ recombination model fitted to out-of-frame rearrangements, and checked the results against IGoR. In a later analysis, hypergeometric tests were used to score TCR-TCR, TCR-HLA and TCR-CMV co-occurrence, with a repertoire-size bias correction applied to TCR pairs. In a later analysis, false discovery rates were estimated by permuting HLA or CMV assignments 20 times. In a later analysis, co-occurring TCRs were grouped using DBSCAN, and TCRdist sequence similarity was added for clustering within HLA-allele-positive subsets. Repertoires with fewer than 30,000 or more than 120,000 public chains were left out of co-occurrence clustering, as were several repertoires with anomalous nucleotide sharing. TCRdb mirrors the immuneACCESS table, restricted to in-frame sequences. Some clones are absent from its copies; in checked studies, under half trace to an unresolved V gene, and the reason for the others is unknown. V and J calls and clone size are given by that table; D and trimming were obtained from the DNA. This sample has approximately 130,000 clones in its table, and around 84% of those were observed once. The ten top clones hold roughly 3% of the sample.

The data were obtained in a study of cytomegalovirus exposure and HLA in healthy donors (dated by TCRdb to about 2017). Describing the broader study: In an earlier analysis of some 610 of the donors, less than 350 Gb of sequence data and 90 million to 130 million unique TCR beta sequences from roughly 180 million T cells were reported. About 300 gigabases of sequencing data and roughly 90 million unique TCR sequences were included in an early release covering 550 to 800 HLA-typed donors. Of the 350 to 450 genotyped donors, approximately 81% were placed in the genetic ancestry cluster associated with self-reported Caucasian donors. The study aimed to test whether cataloging public T cell receptors could reveal signatures of past pathogen exposure. The T cell repertoires of roughly 660 subjects were profiled by immunosequencing and related to cytomegalovirus serostatus. In addition to the first cohort of 666 subjects, a separate validation cohort of approximately 130 different subjects was used. High-throughput TCR immunosequencing, statistical association of individual TCRs with disease status, and machine learning were combined to predict cytomegalovirus infection status. In a later analysis, previously published TCR beta repertoires from 600 to 850 donors were re-analyzed and high-resolution HLA genotyping was added so that TCR occurrence patterns could be studied. In the later analysis, no new phenotypic data were used to find candidate immune exposures; instead, reliance was placed on TCR beta sequences and their occurrence across donors. An earlier analysis of approximately 630 of the donors applied high-throughput TCR beta sequencing to assess whether each TCR beta V gene segment acted as functional or pseudogenic. Alongside the repertoire data, information on donor age, sex, ethnicity and CMV serostatus was compiled. Genome-wide SNP genotypes for about 60% of the 666 donors were used in a later genetic analysis, which treated that subset as a discovery cohort. Every discovery cohort repertoire had been produced on one sequencing platform. Class I and class II HLA loci were covered by the typing at four-digit resolution. The number of typed donors differed by locus: about 629-630 for A, B, C, DRB1 and DQB1; about 520 for DQA1; around 610 for DPA1; and roughly 470 for DPB1. A handful of DR-DQ haplotypes were treated as single units for association and clustering because of strong linkage in the cohort. Among about 400 genotyped donors of the cohort, an average of approximately 240,000 unique TCR beta nucleotide sequences was sequenced per donor, of which 15% to 20% were non-productive. Here is what the overall study found, with its caveats: A later genetic analysis reported fewer N-insertions in productive TCRs among donors in an Asian-associated ancestry cluster than the 666-donor mean. This cohort had only TCR beta chains sequenced, and the lack of alpha or paired-chain data limited which features could be detected. A cluster of highly shared sequence variants was judged likely to represent a technical artifact of the sequencing pipeline. A later analysis found that TCR association rates varied across HLA loci, with DRB1 alleles showing the most associated TCRs and HLA-C alleles the fewest. HLA typing was unavailable for some donors at each locus, so association tests used only the typed subset. In a later genetic analysis, a missense DCLRE1C variant was associated with V-gene and J-gene trimming of TCR beta chains, and the association was replicated in an independent cohort. It was suggested by the authors that the approach could potentially be generalized to other disease states and immunological phenotypes. Linkage disequilibrium might explain the correlated functional status among segregating V segments, but an unknown experimental factor could not be excluded. The earlier analysis of about 600 of the donors excluded seventeen rarely observed V segments, including chromosome 9 orphons, because counts were too low. The classifier was reported to diagnose cytomegalovirus status with high specificity and sensitivity in both the original and validation cohorts. A further reported finding was that TCR beta sequences accurately predicted the HLA-A and HLA-B alleles for most subjects in the first cohort. A later analysis associated some 17,000 TCR beta sequences with specific HLA alleles at a false discovery rate of 0.05. Several of the top co-occurrence clusters appeared to be linked to parvovirus B19, influenza, CMV and Epstein-Barr virus, according to a later analysis. Assigning TCR associations to individual alleles was difficult when HLA alleles, especially DR and DQ, strongly co-occurred. Most TCR sequences were observed very rarely across donors, whereas some public TCRs were present in many individuals. CMV serostatus was the only immune exposure information available for the cohort. A later analysis found that most CMV-associated TCR beta chains appeared HLA-restricted, with HLA associations seemingly driven largely by CMV exposure. The presence/absence analyses assumed that sequencing depth was roughly uniform across donors, and that assumption may not be true. The study gave a list of some 150 TCR beta chains associated with cytomegalovirus. A later analysis found that HLA-associated TCR beta chains were more clonally expanded and had lower generation probabilities than equally common non-associated chains. In an earlier analysis of about 600 of the donors, most TCR beta V segments appeared in productive rearrangements about 90% or about 30% of the time, broadly matching IMGT annotations. Because the 87-base-pair reads could not distinguish some IMGT-functional V segments, including TRBV6-2 and TRBV6-3, those segments were excluded. In vitro tests confirmed that a few of the cytomegalovirus-associated TCR beta chains recognize cytomegalovirus antigens.

The chain is made from TRBV2 and TRBJ2-7; TRBD2 matches 8 bases in the middle. This receptor was taken from a man over 45 in good health and CMV-seronegative. The sequencing sample was made of PBMCs. The DNA reads TGTGCCGGCTCTTCCGGGACTAGGGCTGAGCAGTACTTC. Translated, this gives CAGSSGTRAEQYF.